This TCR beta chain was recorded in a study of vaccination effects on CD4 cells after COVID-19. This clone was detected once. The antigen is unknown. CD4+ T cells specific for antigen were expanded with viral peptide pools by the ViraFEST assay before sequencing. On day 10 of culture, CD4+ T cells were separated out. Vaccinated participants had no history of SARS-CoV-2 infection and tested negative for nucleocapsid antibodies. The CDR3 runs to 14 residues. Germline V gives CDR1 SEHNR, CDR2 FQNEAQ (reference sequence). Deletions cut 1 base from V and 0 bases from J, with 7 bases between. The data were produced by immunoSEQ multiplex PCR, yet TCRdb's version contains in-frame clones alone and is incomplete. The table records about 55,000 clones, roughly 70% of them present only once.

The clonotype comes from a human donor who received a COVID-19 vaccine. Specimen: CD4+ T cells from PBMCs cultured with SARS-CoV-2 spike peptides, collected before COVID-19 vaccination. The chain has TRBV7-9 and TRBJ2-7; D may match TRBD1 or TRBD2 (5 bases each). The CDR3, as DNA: TGTGCCAGCAGCTTAGGGGACGGCTCCTACGAGCAGTACTTC. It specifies CASSLGDGSYEQYF. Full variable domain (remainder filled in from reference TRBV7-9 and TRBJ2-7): DTGVSQNPRHKITKRGQNVTFRCDPISEHNRLYWYRQTLGQGPEFLTYFQNEAQLEKSRLLSDRFSAERPKGSFSTLEIQRTEQGDSAMYLCASSLGDGSYEQYFGPGTRLTVT.